This is a list of T cell receptor beta chains from one sample in a study of blood T cells in healthy people across ages. Using its own MiXCR run on the 5' RACE reads, TCRdb lists one record per CDR3 protein. The sample has 800,000 to 950,000 distinct CDR3 sequences, about 27% seen once. This sample also belongs to another study, concerning T cells of mothers and their children.

Specimen: blood. These receptors were obtained from a middle-aged woman in good health. The CDR3 runs from the conserved cysteine through the conserved F or W. A D gene is named only where the DNA matches it firmly. Size is omitted from some rows. Given values are once, few, many or a class for expanded clones.

TRBJ2-7 | many | - | 14 | TRBV27 | TGTGCCAGCAGTTTATCCCCGGACGCCTACGAGCAGTACTTC | CASSLSPDAYEQYF
TRBJ1-1 | few | - | 18 | TRBV18 | TGTGCCAGCTCACCGAGGGTGGCGAGGAGTTCAGTGAACACTGAAGCTTTCTTT | CASSPRVARSSVNTEAFF
TRBJ1-5 | - | TRBD1 | 15 | TRBV2 | TGTGCCAGCGGAAAGGGGGGACAGCCCAATCAGCCCCAGCATTTT | CASGKGGQPNQPQHF
TRBJ1-2 | - | - | 14 | TRBV28 | TGTGCCAGCAATCAGAGGGCCCCTAACTATGGCTACACCTTC | CASNQRAPNYGYTF
TRBJ1-6 | once | TRBD1 | 15 | TRBV20-1 | TGCAGTGCTACCGATAAGGGACAGTCAAATTCACCCCTCCACTTT | CSATDKGQSNSPLHF
TRBJ2-5 | - | - | 14 | TRBV29-1 | TGCAGCGTTGGCCTTAGCAGTACCCGAGGGACCCAGTACTTC | CSVGLSSTRGTQYF
TRBJ2-1 | - | - | 12 | TRBV6-1 | TGTGCCAGCAGTGAAATGTGGACAGAGCAGTTCTTC | CASSEMWTEQFF
TRBJ1-2 | few | - | 15 | TRBV6-5 | TGTGCCAGCAGTTACTTCACAGGGATGGACTATGGCTACACCTTC | CASSYFTGMDYGYTF
TRBJ2-5 | few | TRBD1 | 16 | TRBV25-1 | TGTGCCAGCAGTGAATCGGGACAGGAATTTGCACAGACCCAGTACTTC | CASSESGQEFAQTQYF
TRBJ1-2 | few | - | 14 | TRBV28 | TGTGCCAGCAGTTCCGTCAGTCGTAGCTATGGCTACACCTTC | CASSSVSRSYGYTF
TRBJ1-5 | few | TRBD1 | 14 | TRBV2 | TGTGCCAGCGCAACGGACAGGGTCAATCAGCCCCAGCATTTT | CASATDRVNQPQHF
TRBJ2-2 | few | TRBD1 | 16 | TRBV7-6 | TGTGCCAGCAGCTTAACCCGACAGGGGAGCACCGGGGAGCTGTTTTTT | CASSLTRQGSTGELFF
TRBJ1-2 | few | - | 15 | TRBV5-1 | TGCGCCAGCAGCTTGGTCGGAGCACAGAACTATGGCTACACCTTC | CASSLVGAQNYGYTF
TRBJ2-1 | - | - | 16 | TRBV5-1 | TGCGCCAGCAGCCCGATGGGGACACGTACTTACAATGAGCAGTTCTTC | CASSPMGTRTYNEQFF
TRBJ2-7 | - | TRBD1 | 11 | TRBV20-1 | TGCAGTACCCGGACAGGTGGCGAGCAGTACTTC | CSTRTGGEQYF
TRBJ2-3 | many | TRBD2 | 16 | TRBV5-1 | TGCGCCAGCAGCCCAGGGACTAGCGGCAGCACAGATACGCAGTATTTT | CASSPGTSGSTDTQYF
TRBJ2-1 | few | TRBD2 | 16 | TRBV5-6 | TGTGCCAGCAGCTCGACTAGCGGAGATTATTACAATGAGCAGTTCTTC | CASSSTSGDYYNEQFF
TRBJ2-5 | many | TRBD2 | 13 | TRBV29-1 | TGCAGCGTTAGCGGGGGGGCCTTAGAGACCCAGTACTTC | CSVSGGALETQYF
TRBJ2-5 | - | - | 14 | TRBV27 | TGTGCCAGCAGCCCCCCAGAGGTTCTGGAGACCCAGTACTTC | CASSPPEVLETQYF
TRBJ2-7 | few | TRBD2 | 15 | TRBV6-2/TRBV6-3 | TGTGCCAGCAGTTACCCAGCGGGGGGGTACTACGAGCAGTACTTC | CASSYPAGGYYEQYF
TRBJ2-7 | - | TRBD2 | 14 | TRBV28 | TGTGCCAGCAGTCTAGCGGGGGGACATTACGAGCAGTACTTC | CASSLAGGHYEQYF
TRBJ1-6 | - | - | 19 | TRBV20-1 | TGCAGTGCTAGAGATCGCGGGGGAATGAAGCCAGGGCTTAATTCACCCCTCCACTTT | CSARDRGGMKPGLNSPLHF
TRBJ2-7 | - | - | 12 | TRBV27 | TGTGCCAGCAGTTCACGGGACTTTGAGCAGTACTTC | CASSSRDFEQYF
TRBJ2-7 | - | - | 12 | TRBV20-1 | TGCAGTGCTAGAGTTCGCAGGGGCGAGCAGTACTTC | CSARVRRGEQYF
TRBJ1-2 | many | TRBD1 | 17 | TRBV7-2 | TGTGCCAGCAGCTCCGGGACAGGGAACCTCCGTAACTATGGCTACACCTTC | CASSSGTGNLRNYGYTF
TRBJ1-1 | - | TRBD1 | 13 | TRBV20-1 | TGCAGTGCCCGAGGACAGGGGTTCCCTGAAGCTTTCTTT | CSARGQGFPEAFF
TRBJ2-7 | - | - | 15 | TRBV5-1 | TGCGCCAGCAGCTTGGACGAAGACAAGGCCTACGAGCAGTACTTC | CASSLDEDKAYEQYF
TRBJ1-2 | many | - | 15 | TRBV10-3 | TGTGCCATCAGTGACAGGGAGGGAGCTAACTATGGCTACACCTTC | CAISDREGANYGYTF
TRBJ2-2 | - | TRBD2 | 15 | TRBV20-1 | TGCAGTGCTCGAAAACTAGCGGGGGACACCAGGGAGCTGTTTTTT | CSARKLAGDTRELFF
TRBJ1-1 | few | TRBD1 | 14 | TRBV28 | TGTGCCAGCAGACCGACAGGGGGTATGGCTGAAGCTTTCTTT | CASRPTGGMAEAFF
TRBJ1-4 | - | - | 15 | TRBV6-6 | TGTGCCAGCAGTCAGCAGGGATCGGCTAATGAAAAACTGTTTTTT | CASSQQGSANEKLFF
TRBJ2-2 | - | - | 18 | TRBV4-1 | TGCGCCAGCATCGCGCCTATCTTCGGTAGGACCTACACCGGGGAGCTGTTTTTT | CASIAPIFGRTYTGELFF